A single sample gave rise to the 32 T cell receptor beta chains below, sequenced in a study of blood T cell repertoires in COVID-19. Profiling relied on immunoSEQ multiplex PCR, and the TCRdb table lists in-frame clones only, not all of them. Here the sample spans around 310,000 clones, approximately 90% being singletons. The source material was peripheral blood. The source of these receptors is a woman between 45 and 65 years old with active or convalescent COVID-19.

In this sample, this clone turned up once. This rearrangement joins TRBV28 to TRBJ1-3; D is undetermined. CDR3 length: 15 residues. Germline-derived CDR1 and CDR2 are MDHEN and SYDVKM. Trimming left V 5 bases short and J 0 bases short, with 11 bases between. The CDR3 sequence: CASSPIGGSGNTIYF. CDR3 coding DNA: TGTGCCAGCAGTCCGATTGGAGGCTCTGGAAACACCATATATTTT.

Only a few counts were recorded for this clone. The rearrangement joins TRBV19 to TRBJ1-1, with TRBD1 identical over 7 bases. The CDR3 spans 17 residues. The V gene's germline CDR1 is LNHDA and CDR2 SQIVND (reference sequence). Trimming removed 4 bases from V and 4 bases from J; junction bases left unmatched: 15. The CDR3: CASSSGFLDRRSTEAFF. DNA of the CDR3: TGTGCCAGTAGTAGCGGGTTTTTGGACAGGCGCAGCACTGAAGCTTTCTTT. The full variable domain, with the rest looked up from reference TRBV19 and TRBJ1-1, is DGGITQSPKYLFRKEGQNVTLSCEQNLNHDAMYWYRQDPGQGLRLIYYSQIVNDFQKGDIAEGYSVSREKKESFPLTVTSAQKNPTAFYLCASSSGFLDRRSTEAFFGQGTRLTVV.

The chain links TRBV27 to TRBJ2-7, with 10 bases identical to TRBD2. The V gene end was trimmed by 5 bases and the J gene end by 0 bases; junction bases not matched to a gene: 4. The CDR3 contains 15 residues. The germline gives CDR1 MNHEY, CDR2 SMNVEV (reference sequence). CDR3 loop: CASSPRLAGSYEQYF. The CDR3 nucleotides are TGTGCCAGCAGTCCCCGACTAGCGGGCTCCTACGAGCAGTACTTC.

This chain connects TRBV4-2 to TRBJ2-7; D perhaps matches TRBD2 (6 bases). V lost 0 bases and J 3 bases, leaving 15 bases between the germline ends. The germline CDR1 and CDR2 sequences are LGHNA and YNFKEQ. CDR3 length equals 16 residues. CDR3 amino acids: CASSQENRLDLYEQYF. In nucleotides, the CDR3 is TGTGCCAGCAGCCAAGAAAACCGACTAGATCTCTACGAGCAGTACTTC.

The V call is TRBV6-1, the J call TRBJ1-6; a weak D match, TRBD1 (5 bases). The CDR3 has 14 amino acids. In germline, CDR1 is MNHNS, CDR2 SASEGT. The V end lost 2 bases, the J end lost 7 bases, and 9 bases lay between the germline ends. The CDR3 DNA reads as TGTGCCAGCAGTGAATGGCAGGGCAATTCACCCCTCCACTTT. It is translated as CASSEWQGNSPLHF.

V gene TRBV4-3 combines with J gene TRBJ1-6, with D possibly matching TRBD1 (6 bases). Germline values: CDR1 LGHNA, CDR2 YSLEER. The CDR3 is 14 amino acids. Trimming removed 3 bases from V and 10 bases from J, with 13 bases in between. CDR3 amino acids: CASSQEQGQSPLHF. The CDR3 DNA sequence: TGCGCCAGCAGCCAGGAACAGGGACAATCACCCCTCCACTTT.

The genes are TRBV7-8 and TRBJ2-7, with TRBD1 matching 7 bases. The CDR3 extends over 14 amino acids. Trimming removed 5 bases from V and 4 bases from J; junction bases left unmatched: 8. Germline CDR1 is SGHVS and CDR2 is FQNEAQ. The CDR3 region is CASSPRQGKYEQYF. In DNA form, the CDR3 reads TGTGCCAGCAGCCCCCGACAGGGAAAATACGAGCAGTACTTC.

The DNA for the CDR3 is TGTGCCAGCTCACCGTACCCCAGGTCAGATACGCAGTATTTT. This gives the protein CASSPYPRSDTQYF. This chain links TRBV18 with TRBJ2-3; D call uncertain. Trimming took 3 bases from V and 4 from J, leaving 11 bases between them. The germline gives CDR1 KGHSH, CDR2 LQKENI. The CDR3 spans 14 residues.

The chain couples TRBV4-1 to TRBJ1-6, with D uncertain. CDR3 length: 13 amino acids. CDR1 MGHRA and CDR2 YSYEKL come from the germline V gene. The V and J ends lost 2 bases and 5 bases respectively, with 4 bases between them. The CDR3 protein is CASSQLHNSPLHF. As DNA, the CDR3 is TGCGCCAGCAGCCAACTCCATAATTCACCCCTCCACTTT.

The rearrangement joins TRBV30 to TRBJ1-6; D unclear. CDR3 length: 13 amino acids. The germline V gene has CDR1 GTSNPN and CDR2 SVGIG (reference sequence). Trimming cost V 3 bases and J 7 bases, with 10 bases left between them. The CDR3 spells CAWRGVGNSPLHF. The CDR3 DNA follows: TGTGCCTGGAGGGGAGTTGGAAATTCACCCCTCCACTTT.

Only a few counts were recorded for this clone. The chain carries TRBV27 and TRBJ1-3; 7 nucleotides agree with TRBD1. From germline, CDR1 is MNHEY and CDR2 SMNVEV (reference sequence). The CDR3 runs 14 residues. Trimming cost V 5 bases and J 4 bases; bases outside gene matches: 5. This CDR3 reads CASSEQGTGNTIYF. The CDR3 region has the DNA TGTGCCAGCAGTGAACAGGGGACGGGAAACACCATATATTTT.

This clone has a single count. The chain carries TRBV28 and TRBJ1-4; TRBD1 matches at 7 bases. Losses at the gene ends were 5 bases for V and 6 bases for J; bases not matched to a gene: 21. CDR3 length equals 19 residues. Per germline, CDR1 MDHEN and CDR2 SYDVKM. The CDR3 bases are TGTGCCAGCAGTGCGACGGACAGGCCGATCGGGGAGTCCTATGAAAAACTGTTTTTT. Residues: CASSATDRPIGESYEKLFF.

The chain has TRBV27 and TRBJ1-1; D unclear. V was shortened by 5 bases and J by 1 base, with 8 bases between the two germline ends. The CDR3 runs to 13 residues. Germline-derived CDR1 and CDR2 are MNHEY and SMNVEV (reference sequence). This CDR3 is CASSIPGNTEAFF. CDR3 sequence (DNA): TGTGCCAGCAGTATACCGGGGAACACTGAAGCTTTCTTT.

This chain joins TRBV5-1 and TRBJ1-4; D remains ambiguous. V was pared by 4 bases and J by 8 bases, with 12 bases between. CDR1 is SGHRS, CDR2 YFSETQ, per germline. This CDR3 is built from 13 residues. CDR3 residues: CASSVTSSEKLFF. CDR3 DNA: TGCGCCAGCAGCGTTACCAGTTCCGAAAAACTGTTTTTT.

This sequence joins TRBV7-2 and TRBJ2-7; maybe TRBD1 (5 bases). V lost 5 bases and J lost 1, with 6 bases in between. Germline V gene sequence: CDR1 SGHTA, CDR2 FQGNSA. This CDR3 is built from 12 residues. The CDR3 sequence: CASSDSSYEQYF. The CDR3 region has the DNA TGTGCCAGCAGCGACAGTTCCTACGAGCAGTACTTC.

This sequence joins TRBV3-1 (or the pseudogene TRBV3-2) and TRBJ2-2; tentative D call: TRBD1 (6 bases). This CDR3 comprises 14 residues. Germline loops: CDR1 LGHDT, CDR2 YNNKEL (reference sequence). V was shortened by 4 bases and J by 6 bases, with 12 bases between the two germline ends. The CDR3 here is CASSPDRLSGELFF. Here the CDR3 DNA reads TGTGCCAGCAGCCCAGACAGGCTCTCCGGGGAGCTGTTTTTT.

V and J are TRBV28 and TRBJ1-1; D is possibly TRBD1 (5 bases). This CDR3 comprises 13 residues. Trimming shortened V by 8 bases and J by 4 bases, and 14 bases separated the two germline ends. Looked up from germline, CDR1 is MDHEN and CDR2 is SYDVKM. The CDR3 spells CASSRRGGTEAFF. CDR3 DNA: TGTGCCAGCTCTCGGCGGGGGGGCACTGAAGCTTTCTTT.

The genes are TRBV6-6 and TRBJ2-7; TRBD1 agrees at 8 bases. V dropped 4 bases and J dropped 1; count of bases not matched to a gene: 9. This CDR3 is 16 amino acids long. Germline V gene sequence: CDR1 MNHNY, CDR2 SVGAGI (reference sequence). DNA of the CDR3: TGTGCCAGCAGTTCCCCGGGACAGGCAACTTCCTACGAGCAGTACTTC. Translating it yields CASSSPGQATSYEQYF.

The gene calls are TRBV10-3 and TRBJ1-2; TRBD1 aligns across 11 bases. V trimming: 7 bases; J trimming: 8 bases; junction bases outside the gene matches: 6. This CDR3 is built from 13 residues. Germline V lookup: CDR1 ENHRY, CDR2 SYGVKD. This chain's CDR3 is CAITPGQGAGYTF. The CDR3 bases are TGTGCCATCACCCCCGGACAGGGGGCCGGCTACACCTTC.

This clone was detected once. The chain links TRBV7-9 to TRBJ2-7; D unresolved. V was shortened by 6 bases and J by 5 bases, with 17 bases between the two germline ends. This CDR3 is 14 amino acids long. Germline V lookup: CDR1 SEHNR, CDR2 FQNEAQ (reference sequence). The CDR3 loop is CASSRSDTSDEQYF. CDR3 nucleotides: TGTGCCAGCAGTAGAAGTGACACCTCGGACGAGCAGTACTTC.

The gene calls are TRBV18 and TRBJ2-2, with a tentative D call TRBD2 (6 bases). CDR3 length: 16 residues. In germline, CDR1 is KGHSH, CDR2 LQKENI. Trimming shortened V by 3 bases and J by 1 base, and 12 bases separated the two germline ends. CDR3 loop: CASSPLGGGNTGELFF. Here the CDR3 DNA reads TGTGCCAGCTCACCCCTGGGAGGCGGGAACACCGGGGAGCTGTTTTTT.

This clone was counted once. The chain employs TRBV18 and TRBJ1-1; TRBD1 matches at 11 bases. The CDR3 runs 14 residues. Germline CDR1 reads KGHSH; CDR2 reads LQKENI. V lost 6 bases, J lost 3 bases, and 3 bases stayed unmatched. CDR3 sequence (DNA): TGTGCCAGCTCGAGGACAGGGGGCGACACTGAAGCTTTCTTT. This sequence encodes CASSRTGGDTEAFF.

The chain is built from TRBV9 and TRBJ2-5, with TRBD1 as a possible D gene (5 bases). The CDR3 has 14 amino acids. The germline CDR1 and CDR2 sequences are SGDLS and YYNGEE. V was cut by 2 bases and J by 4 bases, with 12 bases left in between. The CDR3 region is CASSVNVQGETQYF. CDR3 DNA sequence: TGTGCCAGCAGCGTGAACGTTCAGGGAGAGACCCAGTACTTC.

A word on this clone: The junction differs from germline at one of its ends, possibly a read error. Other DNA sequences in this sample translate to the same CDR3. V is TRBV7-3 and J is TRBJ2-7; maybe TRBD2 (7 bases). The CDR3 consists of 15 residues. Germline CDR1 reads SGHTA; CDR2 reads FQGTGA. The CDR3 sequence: CASSLGSGEGYEQYF. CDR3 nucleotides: TGTGCCAGCAGCTTAGGGTCAGGGGAGGGGTACGAACAGTACTTC.

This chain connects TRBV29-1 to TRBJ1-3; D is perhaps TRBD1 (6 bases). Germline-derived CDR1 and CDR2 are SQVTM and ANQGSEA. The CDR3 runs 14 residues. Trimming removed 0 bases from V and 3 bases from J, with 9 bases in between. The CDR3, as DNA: TGCAGCGTTGAAGAAGCAGGGGTTGGAAACACCATATATTTT. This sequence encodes CSVEEAGVGNTIYF. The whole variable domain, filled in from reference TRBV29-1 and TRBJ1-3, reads SAVISQKPSRDICQRGTSLTIQCQVDSQVTMMFWYRQQPGQSLTLIATANQGSEATYESGFVIDKFPISRPNLTFSTLTVSNMSPEDSSIYLCSVEEAGVGNTIYFGEGSWLTVV.

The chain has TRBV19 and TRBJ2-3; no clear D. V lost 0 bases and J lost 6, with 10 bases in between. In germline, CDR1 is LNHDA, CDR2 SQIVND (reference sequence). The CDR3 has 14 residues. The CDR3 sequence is CASSIDAGRDTQYF. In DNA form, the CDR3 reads TGTGCCAGTAGTATAGATGCAGGCCGGGATACGCAGTATTTT. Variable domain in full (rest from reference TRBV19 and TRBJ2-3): DGGITQSPKYLFRKEGQNVTLSCEQNLNHDAMYWYRQDPGQGLRLIYYSQIVNDFQKGDIAEGYSVSREKKESFPLTVTSAQKNPTAFYLCASSIDAGRDTQYFGPGTRLTVL.

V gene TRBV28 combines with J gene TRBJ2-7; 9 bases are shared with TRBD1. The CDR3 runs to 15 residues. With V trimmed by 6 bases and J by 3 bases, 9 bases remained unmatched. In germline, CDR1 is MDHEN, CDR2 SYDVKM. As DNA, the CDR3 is TGTGCCAGCAGCCAACCGGGACAGGGAAACTACGAGCAGTACTTC. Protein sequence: CASSQPGQGNYEQYF.

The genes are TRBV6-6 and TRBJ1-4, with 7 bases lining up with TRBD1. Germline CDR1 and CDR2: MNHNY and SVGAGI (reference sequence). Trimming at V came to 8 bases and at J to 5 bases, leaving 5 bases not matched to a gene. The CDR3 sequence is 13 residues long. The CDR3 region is CASQGQYNEKLFF. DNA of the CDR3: TGTGCCAGCCAGGGACAGTACAATGAAAAACTGTTTTTT.

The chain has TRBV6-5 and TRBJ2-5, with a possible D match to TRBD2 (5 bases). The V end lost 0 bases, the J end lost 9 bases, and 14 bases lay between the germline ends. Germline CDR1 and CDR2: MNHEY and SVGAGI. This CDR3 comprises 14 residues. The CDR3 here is CASSYSYSDWAQYF. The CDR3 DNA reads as TGTGCCAGCAGTTACTCTTATAGCGACTGGGCCCAGTACTTC.

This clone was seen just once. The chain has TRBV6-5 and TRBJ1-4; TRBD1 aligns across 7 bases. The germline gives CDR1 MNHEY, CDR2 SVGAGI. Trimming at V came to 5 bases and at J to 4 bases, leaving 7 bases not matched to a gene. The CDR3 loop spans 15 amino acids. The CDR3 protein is CASSNGQVFNEKLFF. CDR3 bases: TGTGCCAGCAGTAACGGACAGGTCTTTAATGAAAAACTGTTTTTT.

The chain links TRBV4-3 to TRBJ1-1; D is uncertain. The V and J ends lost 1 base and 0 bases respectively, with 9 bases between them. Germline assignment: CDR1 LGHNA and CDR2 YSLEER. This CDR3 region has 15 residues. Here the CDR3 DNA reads TGCGCCAGCAGCCAAGTCTCAGGTTTGAACACTGAAGCTTTCTTT. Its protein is CASSQVSGLNTEAFF.

As DNA, the CDR3 is TGTGCCAGCAGCTTGAATCGGGACAGGGGGAGGACTGAAGCTTTCTTT. As protein: CASSLNRDRGRTEAFF. The chain combines TRBV5-5 with TRBJ1-1; 11 nucleotides line up with TRBD1. Per the germline V gene, CDR1 is SGHKS and CDR2 is YYEKEE (reference sequence). The CDR3 sequence is 16 residues long. The trim removed 1 base at V and 5 bases at J, leaving 7 bases unmatched.